This TCR beta chain derives from a study of cytomegalovirus exposure and HLA in healthy donors (dated by TCRdb to about 2017). Background for the entire study: An earlier analysis of several hundred of the donors reported roughly 300 Gb of sequence data and around 100 million unique TCR beta sequences obtained from about 170 million T cells. An early release covering roughly 600 HLA-typed donors comprised roughly 300 gigabases of sequencing data and 85 million or so unique TCR sequences. Of the roughly 400 genotyped donors, about 80% fell in the genetic ancestry cluster associated with self-reported Caucasian donors. The study aimed to test whether signatures of past pathogen exposure could be identified by cataloging public T cell receptors. Using immunosequencing, the study profiled T cell repertoires from some 670 subjects and related those repertoires to cytomegalovirus serostatus. Along with the roughly 700-subject first cohort, a separate validation cohort of about 110 different subjects was used. To predict cytomegalovirus infection status, the study brought together high-throughput TCR immunosequencing, statistical association of individual TCRs with disease status, and machine learning. A later analysis re-analyzed previously published TCR beta repertoires from 666 donors and added high-resolution HLA genotyping to study TCR occurrence patterns. The later analysis used no new phenotypic data to find candidate immune exposures, relying instead on TCR beta sequences and their occurrence across donors. In an earlier analysis of more than 550 of the donors, high-throughput TCR beta sequencing was used to judge whether each TCR beta V gene segment behaved as functional or pseudogenic. Donor age, sex, ethnicity and CMV serostatus were compiled together with the repertoire data. Genome-wide SNP genotypes for about 65% of the roughly 700 donors were used in a later genetic analysis, which treated that subset as a discovery cohort. All discovery cohort repertoires had been generated on a single sequencing platform. Both class I and class II loci were covered by HLA typing, at four-digit resolution. The number of donors typed differed by locus, with roughly 620-630 for A, B, C, DRB1 and DQB1, roughly 550 for DQA1, approximately 580 for DPA1, and under 490 for DPB1. Because of strong linkage in the cohort, roughly 5 DR-DQ haplotypes were treated as single units for association and clustering. Among roughly 400 genotyped donors of the cohort, an average of around 220,000 unique TCR beta nucleotide sequences was sequenced per donor, of which about 20% were non-productive.

Study-level results and caveats: A total of fewer than 200 TCR beta chains were listed by the study as associated with cytomegalovirus. The earlier analysis of nearly 600 of the donors excluded approximately 15 rarely observed V segments, including chromosome 9 orphons, because counts were too low. Some IMGT-functional V segments, including TRBV6-2 and TRBV6-3, could not be distinguished by the 87-base-pair reads and were therefore excluded. While some public TCRs were present in many individuals, most TCR sequences turned up only very rarely across donors. In a later analysis, the rate of TCR association differed among HLA loci, with DRB1 alleles having the most associated TCRs and HLA-C alleles having the fewest. Sequencing depth was assumed to be roughly uniform across donors in the presence/absence analyses, though that assumption may not hold. Compared with the roughly 670-donor mean, donors in an Asian-associated ancestry cluster had fewer N-insertions in productive TCRs, according to a later genetic analysis. In an earlier analysis of about 600 of the donors, most TCR beta V segments appeared in productive rearrangements about 87% or about 30% of the time, broadly matching IMGT annotations. The only immune exposure information available for the cohort was CMV serostatus. According to a later analysis, parvovirus B19, influenza, CMV and Epstein-Barr virus appeared linked to several top co-occurrence clusters. In a later analysis, HLA-associated TCR beta chains showed more clonal expansion and lower generation probabilities than non-associated chains that were equally common. The sequencing pipeline was judged likely to have produced a cluster of highly shared sequence variants as a technical artifact. In vitro tests confirmed that a few of the cytomegalovirus-associated TCR beta chains recognize cytomegalovirus antigens. A further reported finding was that TCR beta sequences accurately predicted the HLA-A and HLA-B alleles for most subjects in the first cohort. The classifier was reported to diagnose cytomegalovirus status with high specificity and sensitivity in both the original and validation cohorts. HLA typing was unavailable for some donors at each locus, so association tests used only the typed subset. At a false discovery rate of 0.05, a later analysis linked approximately 18,000 TCR beta sequences to specific HLA alleles. When HLA alleles, especially DR and DQ, strongly co-occurred, attributing TCR associations to individual alleles was difficult. This cohort had only TCR beta chains sequenced, and the lack of alpha or paired-chain data limited which features could be detected. A later genetic analysis associated a missense DCLRE1C variant with V-gene and J-gene trimming of TCR beta chains, and an independent cohort replicated the association. According to the authors, the approach could potentially be generalized to other disease states and immunological phenotypes. In a later analysis, most CMV-associated TCR beta chains were found to appear HLA-restricted, with HLA associations seemingly driven largely by CMV exposure. Linkage disequilibrium might explain the correlated functional status among segregating V segments, but an unknown experimental factor could not be ruled out.

According to the germline V gene, CDR1 reads SGDLS and CDR2 reads YYNGEE. Spanning cysteine to phenylalanine, the CDR3 consists of 16 amino acids. Left in the record is the CDR3 DNA by itself, 48 bases read in frame from the first base. Unmatched junction bases come to 13, with V trimmed by 6 bases and J by 4 bases. Library generation was performed with the immunoSEQ multiplex PCR assay. A mixture of 60 forward primers for TCR Vbeta segments and 13 reverse primers for TCR Jbeta segments was used in the multiplex PCR. A multiplex PCR assay on genomic DNA amplified the CDR3 region of rearranged TCR beta genes. The Illumina HiSeq System was used to sequence the amplified TCR beta libraries as 87-base-pair reads. As for the original processing: In a later analysis, roughly 80 million unique TCR beta chains were counted across the 500 to 850 repertoires, and approximately 11 million of these chains were shared by at least two donors. Raw reads were error-corrected and collapsed into unique sequences by a nearest-neighbor algorithm in which closely related sequences were merged to remove PCR and sequencing errors. V, D and J gene segments were assigned by aligning CDR3 sequences to IMGT reference sequences. Each retained sequence needed at least a six-nucleotide match to both a V gene segment and a J gene segment. A rearrangement counted as productive if the CDR3 had no stop codons and remained in frame with V and J, and every other rearrangement counted as non-productive. Following IMGT convention, CDR3 was defined as the stretch from the second conserved V-encoded cysteine to the conserved J-encoded phenylalanine. In an earlier analysis of roughly 610 of the donors, sequences lacking an unambiguous match to a single V gene segment were excluded. In an earlier analysis of some 590 of the donors, a V segment was called functional when productive rearrangements were above 56.7%, and segregating when the standard deviation between donors exceeded 5%. To diagnose cytomegalovirus status from the catalog of TCR beta chain sequences, a statistical classification framework was built. V and J gene assignment, in a later analysis, came from comparing TCR nucleotide sequences with IMGT/GENE-DB human TR gene sequences. In a later analysis, CDR3 sequences and most-parsimonious VDJ recombination scenarios were assigned using the TCRdist pipeline. In a later analysis, each TCR beta chain was defined by its CDR3 amino acid sequence together with its V-gene family, and reads lacking a unique V-gene family were excluded. In a later analysis, 500 to 700 highly shared, low-generation-probability nucleotide sequences were removed to address suspected cross-contamination and a sequencing artifact. In a later analysis, a clonal expansion index was calculated for each public chain from normalized within-repertoire ranks of inferred template counts. Generation probabilities in a later analysis came from a VDJ recombination model fitted to out-of-frame rearrangements, and those results were checked against IGoR. A later analysis scored TCR-TCR, TCR-HLA and TCR-CMV co-occurrence with hypergeometric tests, applying a repertoire-size bias correction to TCR pairs. False discovery rates were estimated in a later analysis by permuting HLA or CMV assignments 20 times. A later analysis grouped co-occurring TCRs with DBSCAN, adding TCRdist sequence similarity when clustering within HLA-allele-positive subsets. For co-occurrence clustering, repertoires with fewer than 30,000 or more than 120,000 public chains were excluded, along with roughly 5 repertoires with anomalous nucleotide sharing. TCRdb re-hosts the immuneACCESS table, in-frame sequences only. Its copies lack some clones; in the studies checked, an unresolved V gene accounts for under half of them, and the cause for the rest is not known. For V, J and clone size, that table is used; D and trimming come from the DNA. The sample table holds roughly 140,000 clones, of which about three quarters were seen once. 1.5% to 2% of the sample goes to the ten largest clones.

The cohort comprised some 700 healthy bone marrow donors. All cohort members were sampled while nominally healthy, although unrecorded immune exposures were likely present. The donor was CMV seronegative and belonged to the group of 352 seronegative cohort members. Every donor gave a peripheral blood sample, and the peripheral blood mononuclear cells from that sample were used for TCR beta sequencing. The Qiagen DNeasy Blood Extraction Kit was used to extract genomic DNA from the blood cell samples. Details on this clone: What antigen it recognizes has not been identified. Base qualities are missing; no much larger clone stands one base away.

The clonotype originates from a young woman in good health and CMV-seronegative. Sequencing input: PBMCs. The rearrangement combines TRBV9 with TRBJ2-5, and 9 junctional nucleotides match TRBD2. The bases read TGTGCCAGCACCACCAGGAATGGCGGGGGGGCAGAGACCCAGTACTTC. This codes for CASTTRNGGGAETQYF.